This T cell receptor (beta chain) was captured in a study of PD-1 blockade in classical Hodgkin lymphoma. Patients all relapsed after autologous stem cell transplantation, and there was variation in brentuximab vedotin exposure. The data were produced by immunoSEQ multiplex PCR, yet TCRdb's version contains in-frame clones alone and is incomplete. The repertoire holds about 37,000 clones, with over 65% as singletons. V was cut by 3 bases and J by 9 bases, with 6 bases left in between. The germline CDR1 and CDR2 sequences are MDHEN and SYDVKM. The CDR3 totals 12 residues. The chain couples TRBV28 to TRBJ1-6; D call uncertain. The source material was peripheral blood mononuclear cells (PBMCs), sampled at baseline. The sequence derives from a human donor with classical Hodgkin lymphoma. The CDR3 loop is CASSLEVSPLHF. Written as DNA, the CDR3 is TGTGCCAGCAGTTTGGAAGTTTCACCCCTCCACTTT.